These T cell receptor beta chains were read from a single sample in a study of T cell responses to AZD1222 COVID-19 vaccine. This table comes from immunoSEQ multiplex PCR, and its TCRdb copy is limited to in-frame clones, with some not included. The table has roughly 99,000 clones, roughly nine tenths seen once. Sequencing was performed on peripheral blood, taken on day 0 of AZD1222 vaccination. Receptors originate from an adult in good health. The CDR3 runs from the conserved cysteine through the conserved F or W. A D gene is named only where the DNA matches it firmly. Not all rows give a size; the values are once, few, many and, for expanded clones, a class.

once	TRBD2	TRBJ2-1	TRBV4-3	CASSQDPGTSGRVSQFF	TGCGCCAGCAGCCAAGACCCAGGGACTAGCGGGAGGGTGTCGCAGTTCTTC
NA	TRBD2	TRBJ2-1	TRBV29-1	CSVAAGGSYNEQFF	TGCAGCGTTGCGGCGGGGGGGTCCTACAATGAGCAGTTCTTC
NA	TRBD1	TRBJ1-5	TRBV28	CASSYGQGNQPQHF	TGTGCCAGCAGTTACGGACAGGGCAATCAGCCCCAGCATTTT
NA	NA	TRBJ2-7	TRBV27	CASSLFRGIEQYF	TGTGCCAGCAGTTTATTCAGGGGCATCGAGCAGTACTTC
NA	NA	TRBJ1-4	TRBV12-3/TRBV12-4	CASRQGFEKLFF	TGTGCCAGCAGACAGGGCTTTGAAAAACTGTTTTTT
NA	TRBD1	TRBJ1-1	TRBV30	CAWTGGMGSTEAFF	TGTGCCTGGACAGGGGGCATGGGGAGCACTGAAGCTTTCTTT
once	NA	TRBJ1-5	TRBV19	CASSIMQVSNQPQHF	TGTGCCAGTAGTATAATGCAGGTTAGCAATCAGCCCCAGCATTTT
NA	TRBD1	TRBJ1-2	TRBV6-5	CASSSLTGGFGGYTF	TGTGCCAGCAGTTCCCTAACAGGGGGATTTGGGGGCTACACCTTC
NA	NA	TRBJ1-3	TRBV9	CASSRPGLGNTIYF	TGTGCCAGCAGCCGACCGGGTCTCGGAAACACCATATATTTT
NA	NA	TRBJ2-2	TRBV5-4	CASGRGQAGTGELFF	TGTGCCAGCGGACGGGGCCAAGCGGGCACCGGGGAGCTGTTTTTT
NA	NA	TRBJ2-2	TRBV9	CASSPAGPQVFGTGELFF	TGTGCCAGCAGCCCCGCGGGGCCACAGGTTTTTGGGACCGGGGAGCTGTTTTTT
NA	NA	TRBJ1-6	TRBV7-3	CASSLSSRGDSPLHF	TGTGCCAGCAGCTTATCGTCCAGGGGTGATTCACCCCTCCACTTT